This T cell receptor (beta chain) was identified during a study of radiation and T cells in renal cell carcinoma. Study overall: Nephrectomy followed 15 Gy stereotactic body radiation by 4 weeks.

About this clone itself: Antigen unknown.

Produced via immunoSEQ multiplex PCR; TCRdb's table is partial and in-frame only. The table has 70,000 to 100,000 clones, approximately 83% seen once; the top ten hold about 22%. Time point described: blood 2 weeks post-SBRT. Documented treatment: 15 Gy SBRT to primary tumor, nephrectomy 4 weeks later. Clear cell pathology was present in this patient's renal cell carcinoma. Study outcomes and limitations: In blood, top tumor clones expanded by 2 weeks, shrinking by 4. Without pretreatment biopsies, baseline tumor clonotype presence was undetermined.

V was trimmed by 1 base and J by 7 bases, leaving 11 bases between them. Germline lookup yields CDR1 LNHDA and CDR2 SQIVND (reference sequence). This CDR3 comprises 14 residues. The origin of this receptor is a woman between 45 and 60 years old with renal cell carcinoma. The gene calls are TRBV19 and TRBJ1-5; unclear D gene. The sequencing here drew on blood, taken from a patient whose treatment included radiotherapy and nephrectomy. For the CDR3, the DNA is TGTGCCAGTAGTATAGGCTTAGGAGACCAGCCCCAGCATTTT. This encodes CASSIGLGDQPQHF.